These T cell receptor beta chains were read from a single sample in a study of sequential checkpoint blockade in melanoma. Generated by immunoSEQ multiplex PCR, the TCRdb table keeps only in-frame clones and is missing some. Altogether about 490 clones are present, around 20% being singletons, with the ten largest covering less than 9%. The sample was tumor tissue (inferred from file names), taken from a patient given nivolumab and ipilimumab in sequence. The receptors stem from a human donor with melanoma. Both conserved end residues are part of each CDR3. D genes are given only for firm matches. Size is stated for part of the rows, as once, few or many counts, or as a class when the clone is expanded.

TRBJ2-7 | few | NA | TRBV6-8 | TGTGCCAGCAGTGGAGAGATCTACCGCGAGCAGTACTTC | CASSGEIYREQYF
TRBJ2-3 | few | TRBD2 | TRBV6-8 | TGTGCCAGCAGTTCATCGGTGCGGGGGGCCGGGTTCACAGATACGCAGTATTTT | CASSSSVRGAGFTDTQYF
TRBJ2-7 | once | TRBD1 | TRBV29-1 | TGCAGCGTTGAAGTAGGGGACAGGGGCTACGAGCAGTACTTC | CSVEVGDRGYEQYF
TRBJ1-5 | NA | TRBD1 | TRBV6-8 | TGTGCCAGCACCCCCAGGGACAGGGGGCTTCAGCCCCAGCATTTT | CASTPRDRGLQPQHF
TRBJ2-5 | NA | TRBD1 | TRBV29-1 | TGCAGCGTTTCCCGGACAGGGGGCTTTGGTGAGACCCAGTACTTC | CSVSRTGGFGETQYF
TRBJ1-1 | few | NA | TRBV19 | TGTGCCAGTAGTCCCTTGGGGGCGAACACTGAAGCTTTCTTT | CASSPLGANTEAFF
TRBJ2-7 | few | NA | TRBV9 | TGTGCCAGCACGGGACCGATATACGAGCAGTACTTC | CASTGPIYEQYF
TRBJ1-5 | few | NA | TRBV28 | TGTGCCAGCAGTTTTAGGGGGGGTGGACAGCCCCAGCATTTT | CASSFRGGGQPQHF
TRBJ2-1 | NA | TRBD2 | TRBV9 | TGTGCCAGCAACCTAGCGGGAGGGGCCTACAATGAGCAGTTCTTC | CASNLAGGAYNEQFF
TRBJ1-2 | NA | TRBD1 | TRBV5-1 | TGCGCCAGCAGCTTGGTCGGGACAGGGACTGGCTACACCTTC | CASSLVGTGTGYTF
TRBJ2-5 | few | TRBD2 | TRBV5-1 | TGCGCCAGCAGCTTGGTCCTAGCGGGAGTGGGGGAGACCCAGTACTTC | CASSLVLAGVGETQYF
TRBJ1-5 | NA | NA | TRBV9 | TGTGCCAGCAAAGGGACTTATAGCAATCAGCCCCAGCATTTT | CASKGTYSNQPQHF
TRBJ2-2 | large | NA | TRBV11-3 | TGTGCCAGCAGCCCGGGGGGCGGGAGAGAGGCCGGGGAGCTGTTTTTT | CASSPGGGREAGELFF
TRBJ2-3 | few | NA | TRBV9 | TGTGCCAGCAGTGCAATTCCCCCGGGTAGCACAGATACGCAGTATTTT | CASSAIPPGSTDTQYF
TRBJ1-5 | medium-sized | TRBD1 | TRBV11-3 | TGTGCCAGCAGCTTAGAAGGGGGCAGGACAGCCTTCAGTCAGCCCCAGCATTTT | CASSLEGGRTAFSQPQHF